These T cell receptor beta chains were read from a single sample in a study of neurological immune-mediated disorders. TCRdb reanalysed the 5' RACE reads using MiXCR and keeps one entry per CDR3 protein. The sample yields 55,000 to 70,000 distinct CDR3 sequences, 4.5% to 5.5% seen once. The sample consisted of PBMCs. These receptors were collected from a woman in her 50s with multiple sclerosis. CDR3s include the opening cysteine and the closing phenylalanine or tryptophan. A D gene is named only where the DNA matches it firmly. Clone size is not always given. Where it is, it says once, few, many or a class for expanded clones.

TRBV20-1,many,TRBJ1-6,NA,TGCAGTGCTAGACAGAGCTCCTATAATTCACCCCTCCACTTT,CSARQSSYNSPLHF
TRBV5-6,many,TRBJ1-2,TRBD1,TGTGCCAGCAGCTTGCAGGGGGCGCATGGCTACACCTTC,CASSLQGAHGYTF
TRBV3-1,medium-sized,TRBJ1-1,NA,TGTGCCAGCAGCCAAGATAGATCCACTGAAGCTTTCTTT,CASSQDRSTEAFF
TRBV7-9,many,TRBJ2-1,TRBD2,TGTGCCAGCAGCTCAGGGACTATTCATGAGCAGTTCTTC,CASSSGTIHEQFF
TRBV7-9,NA,TRBJ2-5,TRBD2,TGTGCCAGCAGCCCCGGACTAGCGGACCAAGAGACCCAGTACTTC,CASSPGLADQETQYF
TRBV9,many,TRBJ2-5,TRBD1,TGTGCCAGCAGCTCGGGACAGGGGGCAAGAGAGACCCAGTACTTC,CASSSGQGARETQYF
TRBV29-1,many,TRBJ2-3,NA,TGCAGCGGTGACCTGGGTACAGATACGCAGTATTTT,CSGDLGTDTQYF
TRBV20-1,many,TRBJ2-7,NA,TGCAGTGCCCTCACTATGAACTACGAGCAGTACTTC,CSALTMNYEQYF
TRBV7-9,many,TRBJ2-2,TRBD2,TGTGCCAGCAGCTCGGCCGGGGGGATTTCCACCGGGGAGCTGTTTTTT,CASSSAGGISTGELFF
TRBV28,many,TRBJ2-2,NA,TGTGCCAGCAGTTTAGACGACGGCGGGGAGCTGTTTTTT,CASSLDDGGELFF
TRBV5-6,many,TRBJ2-5,NA,TGTGCCAGCAGCTCGACCGAAAGTGGAGAGACCCAGTACTTC,CASSSTESGETQYF
TRBV7-8,many,TRBJ1-2,NA,TGTGCCAGCAGCTTTAGACAAGGGAATCTCGGCTACACCTTC,CASSFRQGNLGYTF
TRBV5-1,many,TRBJ1-5,NA,TGCGCCAGCAGCTTGGGACAAGAGGGTCAGCCCCAGCATTTT,CASSLGQEGQPQHF
TRBV9,many,TRBJ1-1,NA,TGTGCCAGCAGCGGACGGGGCCCCGAAGCTTTCTTT,CASSGRGPEAFF
TRBV19,NA,TRBJ2-2,NA,TGTGCCAGTAGTATAACGGACGGCGGGGAGCTGTTTTTT,CASSITDGGELFF
TRBV7-2,many,TRBJ1-5,TRBD1,TGTGCCAGCAGCGCCGGACAGGGGGGTCAGCCCCAGCATTTT,CASSAGQGGQPQHF
TRBV6-2/TRBV6-3,many,TRBJ2-3,NA,TGTGCCAGCAGTCTATCAGTTGAGACAGATACGCAGTATTTT,CASSLSVETDTQYF
TRBV5-1,many,TRBJ2-1,TRBD2,TGCGCCAGCAGCTTGTCCGGGGGGGCCTTGGATGAGCAGTTCTTC,CASSLSGGALDEQFF
TRBV20-1,many,TRBJ1-1,NA,TGCAGTGCTAGAAATCGGGTGGGGAACACTGAAGCTTTCTTT,CSARNRVGNTEAFF
TRBV3-1,many,TRBJ2-5,NA,TGTGCCAGCAGCCAGGAGACCCAGTACTTC,CASSQETQYF
TRBV11-2,many,TRBJ1-2,NA,TGTGCCAGCAGCGTCGGGGGCGGCTACACCTTC,CASSVGGGYTF
TRBV5-5,many,TRBJ2-1,TRBD2,TGTGCCAGCAGCTTGTCAGCGGGGGGGCCGCATGAGCAGTTCTTC,CASSLSAGGPHEQFF
TRBV18,many,TRBJ1-1,NA,TGTGCCAGTGGCAGGGATAAGGGTGACACTGAAGCTTTCTTT,CASGRDKGDTEAFF
TRBV21-1,many,TRBJ2-7,NA,TGTGCCAGCAGCAAAGGAGGGACAGGGGGTCCCAACGAGCAGTACTTC,CASSKGGTGGPNEQYF
TRBV12-3/TRBV12-4,medium-sized,TRBJ2-5,TRBD1,TGTGCCAGCCTAGGACAGGCCCGTTGGGAGACCCAGTACTTC,CASLGQARWETQYF
TRBV5-1,few,TRBJ2-3,NA,TGCGCCAGCAGCTTGGGAAAGAGCACAGATACGCAGTATTTT,CASSLGKSTDTQYF
TRBV5-1,few,TRBJ1-1,TRBD1,TGCGCCAGCAGCTCGCTTGGACAGGGTGGGGAAGCTTTCTTT,CASSSLGQGGEAFF
TRBV5-6,few,TRBJ2-1,NA,TGTGCCAGCAGCCCCCCCTGGGCGGGGGCCACCCCATACAATGAGCAGTTCTTC,CASSPPWAGATPYNEQFF